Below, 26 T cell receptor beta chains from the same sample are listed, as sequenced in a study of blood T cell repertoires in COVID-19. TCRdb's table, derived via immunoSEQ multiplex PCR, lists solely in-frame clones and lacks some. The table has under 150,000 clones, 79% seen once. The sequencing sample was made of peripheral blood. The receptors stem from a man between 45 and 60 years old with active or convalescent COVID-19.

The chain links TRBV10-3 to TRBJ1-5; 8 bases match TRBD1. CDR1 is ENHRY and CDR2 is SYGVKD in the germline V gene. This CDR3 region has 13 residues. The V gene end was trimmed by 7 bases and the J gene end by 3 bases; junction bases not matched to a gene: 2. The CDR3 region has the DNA TGTGCCATCAAGGACAGGGACAATCAGCCCCAGCATTTT. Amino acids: CAIKDRDNQPQHF.

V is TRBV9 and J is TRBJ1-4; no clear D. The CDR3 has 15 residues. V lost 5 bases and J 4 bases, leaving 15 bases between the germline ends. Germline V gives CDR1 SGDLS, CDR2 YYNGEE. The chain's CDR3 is CASSPTGVFNEKLFF. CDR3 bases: TGTGCCAGCAGTCCAACCGGGGTCTTTAATGAAAAACTGTTTTTT.

CDR3 in amino acids: CASSLGLAGWEQFF. As DNA, the CDR3 is TGCGCCAGCAGCTTGGGACTAGCGGGGTGGGAGCAGTTCTTC. The chain recombines TRBV5-1 with TRBJ2-1; 11 bases map to TRBD2. Germline lookup yields CDR1 SGHRS and CDR2 YFSETQ. There are 14 residues in the CDR3. Germline trimming cut 0 bases from V and 10 bases from J; bases unmatched to any gene: 3.

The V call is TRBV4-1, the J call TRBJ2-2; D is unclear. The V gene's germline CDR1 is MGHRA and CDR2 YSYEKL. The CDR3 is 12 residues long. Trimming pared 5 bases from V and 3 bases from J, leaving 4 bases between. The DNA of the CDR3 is TGCGCCAGCAGCTCCTACACCGGGGAGCTGTTTTTT. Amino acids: CASSSYTGELFF.

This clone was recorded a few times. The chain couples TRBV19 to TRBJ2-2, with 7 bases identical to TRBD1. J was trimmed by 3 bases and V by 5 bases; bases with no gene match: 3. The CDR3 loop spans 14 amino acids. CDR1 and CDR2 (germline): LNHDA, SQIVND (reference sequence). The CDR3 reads CASSLGQYTGELFF. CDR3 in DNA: TGTGCCAGTAGTCTGGGACAGTACACCGGGGAGCTGTTTTTT.

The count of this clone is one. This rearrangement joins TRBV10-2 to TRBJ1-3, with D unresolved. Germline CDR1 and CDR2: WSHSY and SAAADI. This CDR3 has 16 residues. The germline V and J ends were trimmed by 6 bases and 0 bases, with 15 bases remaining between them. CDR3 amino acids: CASRETRRSSGNTIYF. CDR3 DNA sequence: TGCGCCAGCAGAGAGACACGAAGGAGCTCTGGAAACACCATATATTTT.

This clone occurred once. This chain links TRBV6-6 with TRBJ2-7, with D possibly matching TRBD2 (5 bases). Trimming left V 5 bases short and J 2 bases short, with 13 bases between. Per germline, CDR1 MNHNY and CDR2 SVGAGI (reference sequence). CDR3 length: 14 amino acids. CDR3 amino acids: CASSPTSGTYEQYF. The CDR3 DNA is TGTGCCAGCAGTCCGACCAGCGGCACCTACGAGCAGTACTTC.

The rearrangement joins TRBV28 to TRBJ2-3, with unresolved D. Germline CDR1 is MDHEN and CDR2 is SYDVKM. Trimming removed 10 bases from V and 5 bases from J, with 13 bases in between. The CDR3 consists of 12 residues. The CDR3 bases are TGTGCCACCGATTTCCCGGGAGATACGCAGTATTTT. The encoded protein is CATDFPGDTQYF.

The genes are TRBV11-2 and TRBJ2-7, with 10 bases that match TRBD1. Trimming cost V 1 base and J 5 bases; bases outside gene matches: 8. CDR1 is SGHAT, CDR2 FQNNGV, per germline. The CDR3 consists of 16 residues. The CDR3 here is CASSLGEGTGANEQYF. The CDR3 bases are TGTGCCAGCAGCTTAGGTGAAGGGACAGGGGCCAACGAGCAGTACTTC.

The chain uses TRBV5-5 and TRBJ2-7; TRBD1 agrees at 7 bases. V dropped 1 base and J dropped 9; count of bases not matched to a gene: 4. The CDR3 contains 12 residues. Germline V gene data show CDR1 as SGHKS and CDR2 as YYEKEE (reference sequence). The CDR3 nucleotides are TGTGCCAGCAGCTTGACAGGGGAAGGGCAGTACTTC. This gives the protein CASSLTGEGQYF.

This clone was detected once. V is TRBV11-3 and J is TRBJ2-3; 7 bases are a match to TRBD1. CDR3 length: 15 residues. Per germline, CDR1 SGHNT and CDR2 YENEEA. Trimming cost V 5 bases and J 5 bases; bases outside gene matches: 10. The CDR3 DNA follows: TGTGCCAGCAGCGACACCTCGACAGGGTTAGATACGCAGTATTTT. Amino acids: CASSDTSTGLDTQYF.

The CDR3 is CASSLVGANGELFF. The CDR3 DNA is TGCGCCAGCAGCTTGGTGGGGGCTAACGGGGAGCTGTTTTTT. This chain links TRBV5-1 with TRBJ2-2; D is possibly TRBD1 (6 bases). V lost 0 bases and J 7 bases, leaving 10 bases between the germline ends. CDR1 is SGHRS, CDR2 YFSETQ, per germline. The CDR3 consists of 14 residues.

The CDR3 reads CASSSTRGYSNQPQHF. In nucleotides, the CDR3 is TGTGCCAGCAGTTCCACAAGGGGATATAGCAATCAGCCCCAGCATTTT. This chain uses TRBV28 with TRBJ1-5, with a weak D call TRBD1 (5 bases). Trimming shortened V by 4 bases and J by 0 bases, and 13 bases separated the two germline ends. The CDR3 sequence is 16 residues long. Per the germline V gene, CDR1 is MDHEN and CDR2 is SYDVKM.

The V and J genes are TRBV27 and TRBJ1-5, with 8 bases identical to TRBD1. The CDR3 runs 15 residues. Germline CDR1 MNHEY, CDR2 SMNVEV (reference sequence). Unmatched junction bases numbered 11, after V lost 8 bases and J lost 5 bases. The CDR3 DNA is TGTGCCAGCGATAAAGCTGACAGGGGCGATCAGCCCCAGCATTTT. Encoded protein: CASDKADRGDQPQHF.

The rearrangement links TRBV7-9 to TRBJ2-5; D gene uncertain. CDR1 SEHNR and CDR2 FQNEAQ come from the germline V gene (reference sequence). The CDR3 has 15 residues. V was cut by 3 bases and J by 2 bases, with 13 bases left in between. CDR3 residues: CASSFSGETQETQYF. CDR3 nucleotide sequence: TGTGCCAGCAGCTTCTCGGGTGAGACTCAAGAGACCCAGTACTTC. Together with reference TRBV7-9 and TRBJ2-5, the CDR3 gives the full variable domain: DTGVSQNPRHKITKRGQNVTFRCDPISEHNRLYWYRQTLGQGPEFLTYFQNEAQLEKSRLLSDRFSAERPKGSFSTLEIQRTEQGDSAMYLCASSFSGETQETQYFGPGTRLLVL.

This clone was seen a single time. The CDR3 spells CASSHLGQGAWGTDTQYF. The CDR3 DNA reads TGTGCCAGCAGCCACCTGGGACAGGGGGCCTGGGGCACAGATACGCAGTATTTT. The chain links TRBV7-3 to TRBJ2-3; 12 bases are shared with TRBD1. This CDR3 is built from 18 residues. The V gene end was trimmed by 5 bases and the J gene end by 1 base; junction bases not matched to a gene: 10. The germline gives CDR1 SGHTA, CDR2 FQGTGA.

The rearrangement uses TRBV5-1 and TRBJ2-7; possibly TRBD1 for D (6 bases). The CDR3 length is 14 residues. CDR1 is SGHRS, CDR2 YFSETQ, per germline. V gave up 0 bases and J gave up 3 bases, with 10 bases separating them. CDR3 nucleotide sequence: TGCGCCAGCAGCTTGGAGGGCAGGGGCTACGAGCAGTACTTC. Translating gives CASSLEGRGYEQYF.

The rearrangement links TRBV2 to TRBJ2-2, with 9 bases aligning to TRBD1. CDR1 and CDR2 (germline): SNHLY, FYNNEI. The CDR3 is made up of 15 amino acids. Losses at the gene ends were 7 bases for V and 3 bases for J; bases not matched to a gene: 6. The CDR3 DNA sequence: TGTGCCAGCACCAGGACAGGGGCGGACACCGGGGAGCTGTTTTTT. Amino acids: CASTRTGADTGELFF.

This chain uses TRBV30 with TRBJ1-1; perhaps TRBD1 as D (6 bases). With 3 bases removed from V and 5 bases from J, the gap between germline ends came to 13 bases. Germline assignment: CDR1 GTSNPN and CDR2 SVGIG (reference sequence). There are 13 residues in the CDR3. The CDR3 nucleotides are TGTGCCTGGAGCGCAGGGGATCGAACTGAAGCTTTCTTT. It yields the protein CAWSAGDRTEAFF.

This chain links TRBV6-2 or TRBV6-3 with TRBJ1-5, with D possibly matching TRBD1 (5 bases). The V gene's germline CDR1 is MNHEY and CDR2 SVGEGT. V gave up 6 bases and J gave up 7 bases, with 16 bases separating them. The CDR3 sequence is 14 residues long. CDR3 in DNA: TGTGCCAGCAGCCCCGACAGCCCATTCCAGCCCCAGCATTTT. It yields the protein CASSPDSPFQPQHF.

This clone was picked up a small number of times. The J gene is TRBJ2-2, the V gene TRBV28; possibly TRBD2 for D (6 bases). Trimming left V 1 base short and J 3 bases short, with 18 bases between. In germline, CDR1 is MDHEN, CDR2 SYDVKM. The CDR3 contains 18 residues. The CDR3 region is CASSLSLGLWEDTGELFF. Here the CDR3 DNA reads TGTGCCAGCAGTTTATCCCTCGGGCTCTGGGAGGACACCGGGGAGCTGTTTTTT.

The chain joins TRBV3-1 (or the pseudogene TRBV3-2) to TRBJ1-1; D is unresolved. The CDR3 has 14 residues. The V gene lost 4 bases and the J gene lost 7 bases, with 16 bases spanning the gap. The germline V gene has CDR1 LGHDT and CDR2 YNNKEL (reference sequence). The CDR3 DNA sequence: TGTGCCAGCAGCCTTGGGCGACATACCCTTGAAGCTTTCTTT. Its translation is CASSLGRHTLEAFF.

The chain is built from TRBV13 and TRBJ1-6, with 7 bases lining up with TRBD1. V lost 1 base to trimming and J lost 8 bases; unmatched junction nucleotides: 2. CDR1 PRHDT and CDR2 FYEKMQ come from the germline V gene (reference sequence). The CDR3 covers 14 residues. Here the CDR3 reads CASSLDRGDSPLHF. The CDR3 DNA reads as TGTGCCAGCAGCTTAGACAGGGGTGATTCACCCCTCCACTTT.

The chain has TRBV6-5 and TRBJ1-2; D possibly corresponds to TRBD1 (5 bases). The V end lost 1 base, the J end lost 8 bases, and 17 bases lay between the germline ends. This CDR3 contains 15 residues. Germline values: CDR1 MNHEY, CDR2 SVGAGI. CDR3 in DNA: TGTGCCAGCAGTTACTGGAGGGGCCGACCAACAGGCTACACCTTC. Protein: CASSYWRGRPTGYTF.

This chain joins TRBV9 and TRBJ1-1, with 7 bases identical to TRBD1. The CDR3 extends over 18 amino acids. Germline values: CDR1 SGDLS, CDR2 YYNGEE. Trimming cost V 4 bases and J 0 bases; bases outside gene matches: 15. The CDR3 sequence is CASSLNHRGAHMNTEAFF. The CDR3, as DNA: TGTGCCAGCAGCCTTAACCACAGGGGAGCCCACATGAACACTGAAGCTTTCTTT.

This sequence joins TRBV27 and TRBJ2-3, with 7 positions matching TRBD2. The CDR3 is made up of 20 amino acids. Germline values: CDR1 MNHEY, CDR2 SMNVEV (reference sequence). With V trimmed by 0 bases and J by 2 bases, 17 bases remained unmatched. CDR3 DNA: TGTGCCAGCAGTTTATCGATTGGAGGCGGGAGCTTTTTTGACACAGATACGCAGTATTTT. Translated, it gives CASSLSIGGGSFFDTDTQYF.